One sample yielded the 5 T cell receptor beta chains listed below, sequenced in a study of CD8 T cells in Susac syndrome. It was with random hexamers that roughly 0.45 to 1 ug RNA was reverse transcribed. TCRdb itself ran the immunoSEQ multiplex PCR reads through MiXCR, one entry per CDR3 protein. This table has fewer than 150,000 distinct CDR3 sequences, roughly 89% appearing once. The sample was CD8+ T cells from PBMCs. These receptors were obtained from a human donor with multiple sclerosis.

The chain uses TRBV7-9 and TRBJ2-1; no firm D call. V lost 6 bases and J lost 3, with 15 bases in between. The CDR3 has 15 residues. Germline V lookup: CDR1 SEHNR, CDR2 FQNEAQ (reference sequence). The CDR3 nucleotides read TGTGCCAGCAGTTTCGTCCGGGCCGGCTACAATGAGCAGTTCTTC. This translates into CASSFVRAGYNEQFF. Based on the CDR3 plus reference TRBV7-9 and TRBJ2-1, the full variable domain is DTGVSQNPRHKITKRGQNVTFRCDPISEHNRLYWYRQTLGQGPEFLTYFQNEAQLEKSRLLSDRFSAERPKGSFSTLEIQRTEQGDSAMYLCASSFVRAGYNEQFFGPGTRLTVL.

This clonotype was recorded only once. This sequence joins TRBV6-4 and TRBJ2-2; D tentatively fits TRBD1 or TRBD2 (5 bases each). This CDR3 has 14 amino acids. Germline CDR1 is MRHNA and CDR2 is SNTAGT. Deletions cut 8 bases from V and 2 bases from J, with 12 bases between. CDR3 nucleotides: TGTGCCAGCCACCGGGACGGCAACACCGGGGAGCTGTTTTTT. Protein sequence: CASHRDGNTGELFF.

The chain links TRBV19 to TRBJ2-2, with 9 bases identical to TRBD1. J was trimmed by 5 bases and V by 7 bases; bases with no gene match: 5. Germline V gene data show CDR1 as LNHDA and CDR2 as SQIVND (reference sequence). The CDR3 covers 14 residues. This chain's CDR3 is CASMETGGTGELFF. The CDR3 DNA is TGTGCCAGTATGGAGACAGGGGGAACCGGGGAGCTGTTTTTT.

This rearrangement joins TRBV30 to TRBJ2-7; the match to TRBD1 covers 7 bases. The CDR3 runs to 13 residues. After removal of 1 base from V and 0 bases from J, the junction contained 0 bases not matched to a gene. CDR1 and CDR2 (germline): GTSNPN, SVGIG (reference sequence). The CDR3 DNA reads TGTGCCTGGAGTGGGGACAGCTCCTACGAGCAGTACTTC. Its protein product is CAWSGDSSYEQYF. The full variable domain, in which reference TRBV30 and TRBJ2-7 provide the parts outside the CDR3, is SQTIHQWPATLVQPVGSPLSLECTVEGTSNPNLYWYRQAAGRGLQLLFYSVGIGQISSEVPQNLSASRPQDRQFILSSKKLLLSDSGFYLCAWSGDSSYEQYFGPGTRLTVT.

The sample holds one count of this clonotype. V and J are TRBV11-2 and TRBJ2-7; possibly TRBD1 for D (7 bases). CDR3 size: 14 residues. Between the trimmed V and J ends, which lost 6 bases and 6 bases, there was a span of 18 bases. CDR1 SGHAT and CDR2 FQNNGV come from the germline V gene. The CDR3 DNA sequence: TGTGCCAGCAGTCTGATGCGGGACAGCCTCGAGCAGTACTTC. Amino acid sequence: CASSLMRDSLEQYF.